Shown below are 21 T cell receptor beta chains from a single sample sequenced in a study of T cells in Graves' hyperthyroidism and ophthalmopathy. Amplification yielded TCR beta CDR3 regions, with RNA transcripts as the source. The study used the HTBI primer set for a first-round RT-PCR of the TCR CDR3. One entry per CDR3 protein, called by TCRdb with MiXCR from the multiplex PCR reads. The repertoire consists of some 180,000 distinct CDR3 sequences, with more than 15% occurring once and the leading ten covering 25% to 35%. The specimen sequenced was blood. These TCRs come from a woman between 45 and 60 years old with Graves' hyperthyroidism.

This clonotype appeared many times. The CDR3 coding sequence is TGTGCCAGCAGTACGACAGAAACTGGAAACACCATATATTTT. Protein sequence: CASSTTETGNTIYF. This chain connects TRBV6-1 to TRBJ1-3; D is possibly TRBD1 (5 bases). The CDR3 sequence is 14 residues long. The V and J ends lost 5 bases and 2 bases respectively, with 10 bases between them. Germline CDR1 MNHNS, CDR2 SASEGT.

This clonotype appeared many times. The CDR3 reads CASSLGGPRYTEQFF. The CDR3 nucleotides read TGTGCCAGCAGCTTAGGTGGACCAAGGTACACCGAGCAGTTCTTC. V is TRBV7-9 and J is TRBJ2-1; D unresolved. V was cut by 1 base and J by 10 bases, with 17 bases left in between. There are 15 residues in the CDR3. The germline V gene has CDR1 SEHNR and CDR2 FQNEAQ (reference sequence).

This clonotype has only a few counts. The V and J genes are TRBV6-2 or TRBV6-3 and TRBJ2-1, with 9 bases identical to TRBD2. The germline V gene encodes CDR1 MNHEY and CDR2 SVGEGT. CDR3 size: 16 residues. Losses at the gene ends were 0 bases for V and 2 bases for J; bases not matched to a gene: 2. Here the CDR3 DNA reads TGTGCCAGCAGTTACTCGCGGGGGGGCCCCTACAATGAGCAGTTCTTC. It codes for CASSYSRGGPYNEQFF.

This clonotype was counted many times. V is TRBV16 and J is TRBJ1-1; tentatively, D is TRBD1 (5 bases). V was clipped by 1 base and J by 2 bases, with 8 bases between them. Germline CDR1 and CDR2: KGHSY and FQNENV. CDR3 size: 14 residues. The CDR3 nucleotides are TGTGCCAGCAGCCAATGGCAGGGAAACACTGAAGCTTTCTTT. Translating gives CASSQWQGNTEAFF.

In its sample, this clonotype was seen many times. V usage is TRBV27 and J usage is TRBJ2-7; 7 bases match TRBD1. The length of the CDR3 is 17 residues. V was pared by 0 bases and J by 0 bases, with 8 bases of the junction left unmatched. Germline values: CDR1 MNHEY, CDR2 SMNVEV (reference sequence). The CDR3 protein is CASSLSVTGHYSYEQYF. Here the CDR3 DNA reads TGTGCCAGCAGTTTATCAGTGACAGGGCACTACTCCTACGAGCAGTACTTC.

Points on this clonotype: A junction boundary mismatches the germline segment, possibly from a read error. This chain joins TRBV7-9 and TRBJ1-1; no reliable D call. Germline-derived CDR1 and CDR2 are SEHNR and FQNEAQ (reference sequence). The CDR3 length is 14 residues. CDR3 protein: CVSSLSPGSTEAFF. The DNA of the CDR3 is TGTGTCAGCAGCTTATCCCCGGGTAGTACTGAAGCTTTCTTT.

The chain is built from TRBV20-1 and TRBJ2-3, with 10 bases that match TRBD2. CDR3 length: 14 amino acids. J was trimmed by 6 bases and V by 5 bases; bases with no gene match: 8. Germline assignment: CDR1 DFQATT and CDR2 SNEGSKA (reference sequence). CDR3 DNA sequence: TGCAGTGCTGTCAGCGGGGGGGCGGGTGATACGCAGTATTTT. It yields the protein CSAVSGGAGDTQYF.

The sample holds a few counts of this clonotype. For the CDR3, the DNA is TGTGCCAGCAGCTACCCCACAGGGGGAAGCCCTTCCTATGGCTACACCTTC. This codes for CASSYPTGGSPSYGYTF. This chain joins TRBV7-9 and TRBJ1-2, with 8 bases identical to TRBD1. This CDR3 is built from 17 residues. Germline V lookup: CDR1 SEHNR, CDR2 FQNEAQ (reference sequence). Germline trimming cut 4 bases from V and 4 bases from J; bases unmatched to any gene: 14.

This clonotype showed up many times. The CDR3 bases are TGTGCCAGCAGCTACGGAAAAGGGACAGGGAAAGAGACCCAGTACTTC. This encodes CASSYGKGTGKETQYF. The chain couples TRBV6-2 or TRBV6-3 to TRBJ2-5, with 9 bases matching TRBD1. Germline V gene lookup returns CDR1 MNHEY and CDR2 SVGEGT. V shed 6 bases, J shed 3 bases, and the junction held 11 bases outside the gene matches. This CDR3 is built from 16 residues.

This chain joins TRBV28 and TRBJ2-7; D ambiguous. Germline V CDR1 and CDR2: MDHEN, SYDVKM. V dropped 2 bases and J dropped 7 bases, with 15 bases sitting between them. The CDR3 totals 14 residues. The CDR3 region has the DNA TGTGCCAGCAGTTTAGGCCAATCAATGGGGGAGCAGTACTTC. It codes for CASSLGQSMGEQYF.

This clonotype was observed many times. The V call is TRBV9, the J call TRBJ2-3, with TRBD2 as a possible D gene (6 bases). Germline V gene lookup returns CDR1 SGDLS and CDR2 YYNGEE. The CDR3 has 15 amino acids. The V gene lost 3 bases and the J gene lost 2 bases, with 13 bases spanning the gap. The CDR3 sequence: CASSGPGGDTDTQYF. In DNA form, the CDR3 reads TGTGCCAGCAGCGGCCCCGGAGGGGACACAGATACGCAGTATTTT.

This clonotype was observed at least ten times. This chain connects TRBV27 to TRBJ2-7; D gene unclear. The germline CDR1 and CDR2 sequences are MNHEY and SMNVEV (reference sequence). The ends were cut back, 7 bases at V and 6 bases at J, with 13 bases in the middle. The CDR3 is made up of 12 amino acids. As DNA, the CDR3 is TGTGCCAGCAAAGGGTCGGTCGGCGAGCAGTACTTC. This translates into CASKGSVGEQYF.

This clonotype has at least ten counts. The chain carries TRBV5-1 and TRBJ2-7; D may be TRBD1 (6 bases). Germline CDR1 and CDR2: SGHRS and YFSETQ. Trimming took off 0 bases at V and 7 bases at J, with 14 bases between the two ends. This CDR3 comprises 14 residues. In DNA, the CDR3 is TGCGCCAGCAGCTTGGGTATACAGGGTGGAGAGCAGTACTTC. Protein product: CASSLGIQGGEQYF.

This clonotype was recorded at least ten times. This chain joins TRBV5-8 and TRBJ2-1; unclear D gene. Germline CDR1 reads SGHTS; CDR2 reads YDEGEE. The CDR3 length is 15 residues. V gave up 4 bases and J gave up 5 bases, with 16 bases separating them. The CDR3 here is CASSRLRLRHNEQFF. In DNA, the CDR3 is TGTGCCAGCAGCCGCCTGCGCCTGCGCCACAATGAGCAGTTCTTC.

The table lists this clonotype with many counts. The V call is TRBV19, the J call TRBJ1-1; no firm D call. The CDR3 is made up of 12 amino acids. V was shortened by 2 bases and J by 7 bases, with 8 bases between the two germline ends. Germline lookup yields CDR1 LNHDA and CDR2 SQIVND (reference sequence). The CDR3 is CASSISAGEAFF. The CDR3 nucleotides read TGTGCCAGTAGTATATCGGCAGGTGAAGCTTTCTTT. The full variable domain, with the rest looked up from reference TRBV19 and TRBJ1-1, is DGGITQSPKYLFRKEGQNVTLSCEQNLNHDAMYWYRQDPGQGLRLIYYSQIVNDFQKGDIAEGYSVSREKKESFPLTVTSAQKNPTAFYLCASSISAGEAFFGQGTRLTVV.

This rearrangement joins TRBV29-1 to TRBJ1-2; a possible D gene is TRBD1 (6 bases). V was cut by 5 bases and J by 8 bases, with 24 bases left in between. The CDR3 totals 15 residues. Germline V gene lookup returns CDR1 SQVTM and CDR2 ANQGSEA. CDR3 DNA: TGCAGCGTTTTGGAGGGGGGGGGGGGGAGGGTCGGCTACACCTTC. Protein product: CSVLEGGGGRVGYTF.

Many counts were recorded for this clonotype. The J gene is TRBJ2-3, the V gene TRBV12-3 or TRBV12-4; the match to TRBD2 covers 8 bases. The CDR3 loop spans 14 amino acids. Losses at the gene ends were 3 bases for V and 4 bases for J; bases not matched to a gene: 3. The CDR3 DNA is TGTGCCAGCAGTTTCTACGGGGGGGCAGATACGCAGTATTTT. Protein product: CASSFYGGADTQYF.

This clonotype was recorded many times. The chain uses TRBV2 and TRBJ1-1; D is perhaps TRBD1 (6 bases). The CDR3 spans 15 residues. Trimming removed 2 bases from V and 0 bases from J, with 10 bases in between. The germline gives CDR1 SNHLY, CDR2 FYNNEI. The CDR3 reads CASSERTGMNTEAFF. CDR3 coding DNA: TGTGCCAGCAGTGAAAGAACAGGGATGAACACTGAAGCTTTCTTT. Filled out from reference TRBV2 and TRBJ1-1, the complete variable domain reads EPEVTQTPSHQVTQMGQEVILRCVPISNHLYFYWYRQILGQKVEFLVSFYNNEISEKSEIFDDQFSVERPDGSNFTLKIRSTKLEDSAMYFCASSERTGMNTEAFFGQGTRLTVV.

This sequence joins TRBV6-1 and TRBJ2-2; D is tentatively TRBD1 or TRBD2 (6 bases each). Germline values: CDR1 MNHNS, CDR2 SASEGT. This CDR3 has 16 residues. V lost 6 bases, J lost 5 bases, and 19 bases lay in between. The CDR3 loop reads CASRGRGQGGTGELFF. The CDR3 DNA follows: TGTGCCAGCAGAGGCAGGGGCCAGGGAGGAACCGGGGAGCTGTTTTTT.

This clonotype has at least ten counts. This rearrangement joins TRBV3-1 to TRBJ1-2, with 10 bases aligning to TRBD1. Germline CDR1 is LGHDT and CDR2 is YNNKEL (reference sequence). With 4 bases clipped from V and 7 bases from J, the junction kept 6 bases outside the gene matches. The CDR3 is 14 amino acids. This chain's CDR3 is CASSPRGTGAGYTF. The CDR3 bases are TGTGCCAGCAGCCCACGAGGGACAGGGGCTGGCTACACCTTC.

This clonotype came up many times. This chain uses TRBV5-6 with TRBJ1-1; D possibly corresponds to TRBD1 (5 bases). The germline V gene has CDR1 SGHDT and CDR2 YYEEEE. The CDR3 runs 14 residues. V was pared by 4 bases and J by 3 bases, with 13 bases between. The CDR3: CASSRWGYYTEAFF. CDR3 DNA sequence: TGTGCCAGCAGCCGGTGGGGGTACTACACTGAAGCTTTCTTT.